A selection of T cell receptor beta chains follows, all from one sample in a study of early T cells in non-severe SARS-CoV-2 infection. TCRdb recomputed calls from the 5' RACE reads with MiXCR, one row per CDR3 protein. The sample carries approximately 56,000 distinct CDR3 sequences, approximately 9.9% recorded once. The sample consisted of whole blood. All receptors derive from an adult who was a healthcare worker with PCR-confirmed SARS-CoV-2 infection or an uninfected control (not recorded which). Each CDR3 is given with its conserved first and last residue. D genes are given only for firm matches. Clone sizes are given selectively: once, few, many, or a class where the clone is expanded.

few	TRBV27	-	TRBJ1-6	TGTGCCAGCAGTTCCAGCCCCTATAATTCACCCCTCCACTTT	CASSSSPYNSPLHF
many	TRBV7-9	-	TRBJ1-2	TGTGCCAGCAGCCCCAGTTTAGGGGGTGATGGCTACACCTTC	CASSPSLGGDGYTF
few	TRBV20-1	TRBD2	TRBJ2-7	TGCAGTGTACTAAAAGTGTGGCTAGCGGACCATCTTAACTACGAGCAGTACTTC	CSVLKVWLADHLNYEQYF
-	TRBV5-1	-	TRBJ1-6	TGCGCCAGCAGCTTGGGAAATTCACCCCTCCACTTT	CASSLGNSPLHF
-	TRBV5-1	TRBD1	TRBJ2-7	TGCGCCAGCAGCTCAACAGGGGGCTCCTACGAGCAGTACTTC	CASSSTGGSYEQYF
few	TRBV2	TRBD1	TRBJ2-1	TGTGCCAGCAGTCTACCTCCAGGGGGTCGGGAGCAGTTCTTC	CASSLPPGGREQFF
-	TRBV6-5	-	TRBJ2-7	TGTGCCAGCACAGACGGGGCCGGCGAGCAGTACTTC	CASTDGAGEQYF
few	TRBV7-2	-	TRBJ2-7	TGTGCCAGCAGCTCCCGGGACTTTTCCTACGAGCAGTACTTC	CASSSRDFSYEQYF
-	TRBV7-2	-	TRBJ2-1	TGTGCCAGCAGCTCCCTAGCGAGCTCCTACAATGAGCAGTTCTTC	CASSSLASSYNEQFF
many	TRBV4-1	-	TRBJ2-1	TGCGCCAGCAGCGTGTTACTGTCCTACAATGAGCAGTTCTTC	CASSVLLSYNEQFF
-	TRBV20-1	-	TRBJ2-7	TGCAGTGCGCCAACGGGCCTTTCCTACGAGCAGTACTTC	CSAPTGLSYEQYF
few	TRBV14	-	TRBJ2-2	TGTGCCAGCAGCCAAGATTGGACCACCGGGGAGCTGTTTTTT	CASSQDWTTGELFF
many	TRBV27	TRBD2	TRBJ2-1	TGTGCCAGCAGTTTAGGGGCTAGCGGGAGGGCCAATGAGCAGTTCTTC	CASSLGASGRANEQFF
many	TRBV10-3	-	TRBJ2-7	TGTGCCATCAGTGAGTCATACCGGGCCCCCGAGCAGTACTTC	CAISESYRAPEQYF
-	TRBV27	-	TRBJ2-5	TGTGCCAGCAGTTTCGAGGGGGGCCAAGAGACCCAGTACTTC	CASSFEGGQETQYF
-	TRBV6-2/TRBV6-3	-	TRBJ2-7	TGTGCCAGCAGTTACTCGGGCGGCGACTACGAGCAGTACTTC	CASSYSGGDYEQYF
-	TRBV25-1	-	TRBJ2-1	TGTGCCAGCAGTGGGGCCATACGGGATGAGCAGTTCTTC	CASSGAIRDEQFF
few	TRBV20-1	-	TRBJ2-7	TGCAGTGCTAGGGAGGGGATGGTAGGATACGAGCAGTACTTC	CSAREGMVGYEQYF
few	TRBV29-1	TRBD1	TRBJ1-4	TGCAGCGTCAAACAGGGGGCCGAAAAACTGTTTTTT	CSVKQGAEKLFF
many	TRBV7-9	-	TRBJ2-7	TGTGCCAGCAGCTTAGATAAATACGAGCAGTACTTC	CASSLDKYEQYF
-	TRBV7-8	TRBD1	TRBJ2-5	TGTGCCAGCAGCCCGTACAGGGGGAACCAAGAGACCCAGTACTTC	CASSPYRGNQETQYF
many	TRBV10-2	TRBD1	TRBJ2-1	TGCGCCAGCAGGAAAGAACAGGGGGCTAGGGAGCAGTTCTTC	CASRKEQGAREQFF
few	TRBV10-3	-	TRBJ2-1	TGTGCCATCAGTCCTGGGGGACTTCCCTACAATGAGCAGTTCTTC	CAISPGGLPYNEQFF
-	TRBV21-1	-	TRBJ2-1	TGTGCCAGCAGCGTCAAAGCCTACCATGAGCAGTTCTTC	CASSVKAYHEQFF
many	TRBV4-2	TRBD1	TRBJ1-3	TGTGCCAGCAGCCGAGACGCAACAGGGGCCGCTGGAAACACCATATATTTT	CASSRDATGAAGNTIYF
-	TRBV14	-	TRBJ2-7	TGTGCCAGCAGCCATTCGTCATACGAGCAGTACTTC	CASSHSSYEQYF
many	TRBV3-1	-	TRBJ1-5	TGTGCCAGCAGCCAAGGCAATCAGCCCCAGCATTTT	CASSQGNQPQHF
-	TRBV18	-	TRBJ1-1	TGTGCCAGCTCACTCTCCCAGGGGATGAACACTGAAGCTTTCTTT	CASSLSQGMNTEAFF